This entry concerns a single TCR beta chain. This specimen comes from a study of long-term antiretroviral therapy in people with HIV. The germline gives CDR1 SGDLS, CDR2 YYNGEE. The CDR3 spans 17 residues. J lost 6 bases, V lost 0 bases, and 10 bases had no gene match. With survey level as its setting, the immunoSEQ assay was v3.0. Profiling relied on immunoSEQ multiplex PCR, and the TCRdb table lists in-frame clones only, not all of them. The sample records roughly 28,000 clones, about 88% being singletons. The material was unsorted PBMCs, obtained approximately 2.6 years after starting antiretroviral therapy. This rearrangement joins TRBV9 to TRBJ2-3; TRBD2 agrees at 10 bases. The receptor's source is a man aged 40-49 years with HIV. The CDR3 coding sequence is TGTGCCAGCAGCGTAGGAGCTAGCGGGAGTGGATCGGATACGCAGTATTTT. Translation gives CASSVGASGSGSDTQYF.